This TCR beta chain is from a study of vaccination and CD4 T cells after COVID-19. Study as a whole: Control wells got either CEFX epitopes, HIV-1 Nef peptides, or no peptide at all.

With 3 bases removed from V and 6 bases from J, the gap between germline ends came to 18 bases. Per the germline V gene, CDR1 is LNHDA and CDR2 is SQIVND (reference sequence). The CDR3 is 15 amino acids. Sequencing of DNA taken from cultured CD4+ T cells relied on the Oncomine TCR Beta short-read assay. MiXCR was run by TCRdb on the PCR reads, yielding one entry per CDR3 protein. This sample yields over 20,000 distinct CDR3 sequences, of which less than 40% are seen a single time; 2.6% belongs to the top ten. Regarding time point: late sampling 161 to 241 days after vaccination in a few convalescent patients. Treatment meaning: approximately nine-day PBMC culture with coronavirus spike peptide pools or control peptides (ViraFEST assay). This clonotype was recorded a few times. As yet, its antigen is unknown.

V is TRBV19 and J is TRBJ2-7; maybe TRBD2 (6 bases). The input for sequencing was CD4+ T cells from blood, cultured in vitro, taken about 7 months after SARS-CoV-2 vaccination. This receptor was identified in a human donor who had recovered from COVID-19. CDR3 nucleotide sequence: TGTGCCAGTAGTATGGGACTCACAGTGGGCTCCGAGCAGTACTTC. Translation gives CASSMGLTVGSEQYF.